The rows below give T cell receptor beta chains drawn from one sample of a study of blood T cell repertoires in COVID-19. Clones were sequenced by immunoSEQ multiplex PCR, and TCRdb holds only the in-frame ones, with some missing. The sample lists approximately 200,000 clones, approximately 90% occurring once. Specimen: PBMCs or T cells enriched from blood (not recorded which). These TCRs come from a man aged 30 to 45 who had recovered from COVID-19. The CDR3 runs from the conserved cysteine through the conserved F or W. Each record gives: V gene, J gene, D gene, CDR3 protein. A D gene is named only where the DNA matches it firmly.

>TRBV18|TRBJ2-3|NA
CASSPGGIELEITDTQYF
>TRBV7-9|TRBJ2-6|NA
CASSLRAGLGANVLTF
>TRBV10-1|TRBJ1-5|TRBD1
CASSPGTGGDGQPQHF
>TRBV9|TRBJ1-2|NA
CASRPFRAEAGYTF
>TRBV18|TRBJ2-5|NA
CASSPGTLQETQYF
>TRBV7-2|TRBJ2-7|TRBD1
CASSFPGQYEQYF
>TRBV18|TRBJ1-4|NA
CASRIGRNEKLFF
>TRBV27|TRBJ1-1|TRBD1
CASSLGQGRNTEAFF
>TRBV4-1|TRBJ1-1|TRBD1
CASRQQGMNTEAFF
>TRBV15|TRBJ1-2|NA
CATSRKQGVTNYGYTF
>TRBV7-2|TRBJ2-5|TRBD2
CASSLGILPAGSALETQYF
>TRBV7-2|TRBJ1-1|NA
CASSSTGPTEAFF
>TRBV14|TRBJ2-7|NA
CASSQRQEQYF
>TRBV28|TRBJ2-7|TRBD1
CASSLLTSTGLSYEQYF
>TRBV7-9|TRBJ1-3|NA
CASSLATGNTIYF
>TRBV6-5|TRBJ1-5|TRBD1
CAGWTGLSNQPQHF
>TRBV6-5|TRBJ1-4|NA
CASGGSTTEKLFF
>TRBV5-1|TRBJ2-5|NA
CASSLFPGQETQYF
>TRBV29-1|TRBJ2-3|NA
CSVEGGEKGHGQYF
>TRBV6-1|TRBJ1-1|TRBD1
CASSEVRTGIWDTEAFF
>TRBV12-5|TRBJ1-1|NA
CASGLQVGWKTEAFF
>TRBV18|TRBJ1-6|NA
CASSPEFEGGLSPLHF
>TRBV7-2|TRBJ2-1|TRBD2
CASSLGASGSLRTYNEQFF